These 28 T cell receptor beta chains came from one sample sequenced in a study of memory CD4+ T cells and cytomegalovirus serostatus (dated by TCRdb to about 2019). A FACSAria II was used to sort memory CD4+ T cells, defined as single viable CD3+CD4+CD8-CD45RO+ cells. To prepare the library, the immunoSEQ multiplex PCR assay was applied. TCRdb retrieved this table from immuneACCESS and kept in-frame rearrangements only. Not all clones are present; in checked studies, unresolved V genes account for under half, and no reason is known for the remainder. The sample yields 38,000 or so clones; roughly 77% were counted once. About 0.79% of the sample is held by the ten biggest clonotypes. The sequenced sample was memory CD4+ T cells from blood. The receptors were gathered from an adult in good health and CMV-seronegative.

This clone occurred once. V is TRBV2 and J is TRBJ2-5; 13 bases are a match to TRBD2. CDR3 length equals 16 residues. Germline CDR1 and CDR2: SNHLY and FYNNEI. J gave up 3 bases and V 6 bases, and 7 bases lay outside the gene matches. The CDR3 spells CASRDSTSGGKETQYF. As DNA, the CDR3 is TGTGCCAGCAGGGACTCGACTAGCGGGGGGAAAGAGACCCAGTACTTC. The full variable domain, completed using reference TRBV2 and TRBJ2-5, is EPEVTQTPSHQVTQMGQEVILRCVPISNHLYFYWYRQILGQKVEFLVSFYNNEISEKSEIFDDQFSVERPDGSNFTLKIRSTKLEDSAMYFCASRDSTSGGKETQYFGPGTRLLVL.

This clone has only one observation. The chain carries TRBV5-6 and TRBJ1-2, with TRBD1 matching over 8 bases. This CDR3 has 13 amino acids. CDR1 SGHDT and CDR2 YYEEEE come from the germline V gene. J lost 8 bases, V lost 1 base, and 4 bases had no gene match. The CDR3 DNA reads TGTGCCAGCAGCTTGAGGGCAGGGGGCGGCTACACCTTC. This encodes CASSLRAGGGYTF.

V is TRBV7-8 and J is TRBJ1-1; 8 bases fit TRBD1. CDR3 length equals 13 residues. Losses at the gene ends were 6 bases for V and 5 bases for J; bases not matched to a gene: 5. CDR1 and CDR2 from the germline V gene are SGHVS and FQNEAQ. The CDR3 reads CASRPQGATEAFF. Here the CDR3 DNA reads TGTGCCAGCAGACCTCAGGGGGCGACTGAAGCTTTCTTT.

Concerning this clone itself: Mismatch with germline at one junction end may stem from a read error. The CDR3 spells CASSQDLTQNTEAFF. The CDR3 DNA reads TGCGCCAGCAGCCAAGATCTGACCCAGAACACTGAAGCTTTCTTT. This chain uses TRBV5-4 with TRBJ1-1; D gene ambiguous. The CDR3 is 15 amino acids. The germline V gene encodes CDR1 SGHNT and CDR2 YYREEE (reference sequence).

The chain combines TRBV6-5 with TRBJ2-3; D is uncertain. Looked up from germline, CDR1 is MNHEY and CDR2 is SVGAGI. Trimming pared 6 bases from V and 2 bases from J, leaving 6 bases between. The CDR3 has 12 amino acids. The chain's CDR3 is CASRSSTDTQYF. CDR3 sequence (DNA): TGTGCCAGCAGGTCCTCCACAGATACGCAGTATTTT.

CDR3 region: CASSQDETSGGTDTQYF. The CDR3 DNA reads as TGCGCCAGCAGCCAAGATGAGACTAGCGGGGGCACAGATACGCAGTATTTT. The V gene is TRBV4-1, the J gene TRBJ2-3; TRBD2 agrees at 11 bases. CDR1 and CDR2 (germline): MGHRA, YSYEKL. V shed 0 bases and J 1 base; nucleotides not matched to a gene: 3. The length of the CDR3 is 17 residues.

The chain employs TRBV6-1 and TRBJ1-1, with D possibly being TRBD1 (5 bases). Per the germline V gene, CDR1 is MNHNS and CDR2 is SASEGT. CDR3 length: 11 residues. Trimming took off 8 bases at V and 8 bases at J, with 12 bases between the two ends. The CDR3 is CASGRQLEAFF. CDR3 nucleotides: TGTGCCAGCGGACGACAGCTAGAAGCTTTCTTT.

This clone was seen more than once but under ten times. The V call is TRBV2, the J call TRBJ2-3; D is unclear. V lost 3 bases to trimming and J lost 2 bases, with 21 bases between them. There are 18 residues in the CDR3. The germline V gene has CDR1 SNHLY and CDR2 FYNNEI. The DNA of the CDR3 is TGTGCCAGCAGTGACCTTACCCGGGTCTCACAGTACACAGATACGCAGTATTTT. Protein: CASSDLTRVSQYTDTQYF.

The V call is TRBV5-1, the J call TRBJ1-1; D is possibly TRBD1 (6 bases). Germline V CDR1 and CDR2: SGHRS, YFSETQ. The CDR3 length is 14 residues. V lost 4 bases, J lost 1 base, and 11 bases lay in between. Here the CDR3 reads CASSGGQTNTEAFF. The CDR3, as DNA: TGCGCCAGCAGCGGTGGACAGACGAACACTGAAGCTTTCTTT.

The chain recombines TRBV6-5 with TRBJ2-5; D not resolved. Gene TRBJ2-7 matches the end of the DNA better, so the J call may be wrong. CDR3 length equals 13 residues. The V gene's germline CDR1 is MNHEY and CDR2 SVGAGI. The CDR3 nucleotides are TGTGCCAGCAGTTACCTCGGACCTGGCGAGCAGTACTTC. Translation: CASSYLGPGEQYF.

The rearrangement links TRBV19 to TRBJ1-1, with D possibly matching TRBD1 (5 bases). The CDR3 has 14 amino acids. V lost 3 bases and J 0 bases, leaving 8 bases between the germline ends. Germline lookup yields CDR1 LNHDA and CDR2 SQIVND (reference sequence). CDR3 in DNA: TGTGCCAGTAGTATGCTAGGGGTGAACACTGAAGCTTTCTTT. Translation: CASSMLGVNTEAFF.

In this sample, this clone turned up a few times. The chain carries TRBV2 and TRBJ1-1; D ambiguous. The CDR3 sequence is 14 residues long. Germline CDR1 is SNHLY and CDR2 is FYNNEI. Trimming took 7 bases from V and 0 from J, leaving 12 bases between them. The CDR3 is CASITAGLNTEAFF. CDR3 nucleotides: TGTGCCAGCATCACCGCGGGTCTGAACACTGAAGCTTTCTTT.

This chain connects TRBV2 to TRBJ1-2; 10 bases match TRBD1. V dropped 6 bases and J dropped 7; count of bases not matched to a gene: 8. The CDR3 is made up of 14 amino acids. The germline gives CDR1 SNHLY, CDR2 FYNNEI. CDR3: CASRGTGVTTGYTF. The CDR3 DNA sequence: TGTGCCAGCAGAGGGACAGGGGTCACCACTGGCTACACCTTC.

This clone was found once. V and J are TRBV4-1 and TRBJ1-2; D gene ambiguous. V was cut by 0 bases and J by 2 bases, with 10 bases left in between. Germline CDR1 reads MGHRA; CDR2 reads YSYEKL. The CDR3 runs to 15 residues. CDR3 in amino acids: CASSQDTTRNYGYTF. Here the CDR3 DNA reads TGCGCCAGCAGCCAAGATACCACAAGGAACTATGGCTACACCTTC.

V and J are TRBV6-6 and TRBJ2-7, with D tentatively TRBD1 or TRBD2 (6 bases each). Trimming pared 8 bases from V and 5 bases from J, leaving 10 bases between. Germline V CDR1 and CDR2: MNHNY, SVGAGI (reference sequence). This CDR3 region has 11 residues. DNA of the CDR3: TGTGCCAGCGGAGGGGGAAACGAGCAGTACTTC. It translates to CASGGGNEQYF.

CDR3 bases: TGTGCCTGGAGGCTAACGGACAGGGGACCCCTCCACTTT. Its translation: CAWRLTDRGPLHF. The chain has TRBV30 and TRBJ1-6; 9 bases match TRBD1. The V gene's germline CDR1 is GTSNPN and CDR2 SVGIG (reference sequence). The junction had 6 bases not matched to a gene; V was cut back by 3 bases and J by 12 bases. The CDR3 totals 13 residues.

This clone appeared a single time. The chain employs TRBV18 and TRBJ1-3; D gene unclear. Germline CDR1 reads KGHSH; CDR2 reads LQKENI. This CDR3 is 15 amino acids long. V was pared by 4 bases and J by 4 bases, with 14 bases between. CDR3 region: CASSLDPAAGNTIYF. The CDR3 DNA reads as TGTGCCAGCTCACTAGACCCGGCGGCGGGAAACACCATATATTTT.

This clone was picked up a small number of times. The chain employs TRBV5-6 and TRBJ1-6; tentatively, D is TRBD1 (5 bases). This CDR3 contains 14 residues. CDR1 is SGHDT, CDR2 YYEEEE, per germline. Between the trimmed V and J ends, which lost 4 bases and 9 bases, there was a span of 14 bases. The CDR3 spells CASSPRGIVSPLHF. The CDR3, as DNA: TGTGCCAGCAGCCCGCGGGGGATCGTTTCACCCCTCCACTTT.

The chain uses TRBV7-8 and TRBJ1-1; D is ambiguous. Looked up from germline, CDR1 is SGHVS and CDR2 is FQNEAQ. V gave up 5 bases and J gave up 6 bases, with 22 bases separating them. The CDR3 totals 16 residues. The CDR3 region is CASSQLPRPGRAEAFF. Here the CDR3 DNA reads TGTGCCAGCAGCCAATTACCTCGACCGGGGAGGGCTGAAGCTTTCTTT. Full variable domain (rest looked up from reference TRBV7-8 and TRBJ1-1): GAGVSQSPRYKVAKRGQDVALRCDPISGHVSLFWYQQALGQGPEFLTYFQNEAQLDKSGLPSDRFFAERPEGSVSTLKIQRTQQEDSAVYLCASSQLPRPGRAEAFFGQGTRLTVV.

This chain connects TRBV19 to TRBJ1-5, with TRBD1 matching over 7 bases. This CDR3 comprises 19 residues. The J segment lost 0 bases and the V segment lost 7 bases, leaving 18 bases of the junction unmatched. Germline CDR1 is LNHDA and CDR2 is SQIVND (reference sequence). CDR3 sequence reads: CASNPGGPGTRYSNQPQHF. CDR3 DNA sequence: TGTGCCAGTAACCCAGGGGGGCCAGGAACAAGGTATAGCAATCAGCCCCAGCATTTT. The full variable domain, rest sourced from reference TRBV19 and TRBJ1-5, is DGGITQSPKYLFRKEGQNVTLSCEQNLNHDAMYWYRQDPGQGLRLIYYSQIVNDFQKGDIAEGYSVSREKKESFPLTVTSAQKNPTAFYLCASNPGGPGTRYSNQPQHFGDGTRLSIL.

A single count supports this clone. V usage is TRBV7-9 and J usage is TRBJ2-3; D might be TRBD1 or TRBD2, each matching 5 bases. The V gene's germline CDR1 is SEHNR and CDR2 FQNEAQ (reference sequence). The CDR3 totals 13 residues. Trimming shortened V by 5 bases and J by 2 bases, and 8 bases separated the two germline ends. DNA for the CDR3: TGTGCCAGCAGCCCAGGGACCACAGATACGCAGTATTTT. Protein: CASSPGTTDTQYF.

This chain joins TRBV18 and TRBJ2-1; D gene ambiguous. Germline lookup yields CDR1 KGHSH and CDR2 LQKENI. V lost 5 bases, J lost 8 bases, and 10 bases lay in between. The CDR3 runs to 12 residues. The CDR3 here is CASSSYGDEQFF. The CDR3 DNA sequence: TGTGCCAGCTCATCATACGGCGATGAGCAGTTCTTC.

This clone has more than one count but fewer than ten. The CDR3 spells CASSLGQGIENTEAFF. CDR3 bases: TGTGCCAGCAGCTTAGGACAGGGAATAGAGAACACTGAAGCTTTCTTT. The V call is TRBV7-6, the J call TRBJ1-1, with 7 positions matching TRBD1. The V gene's germline CDR1 is SGHVS and CDR2 FNYEAQ. This CDR3 contains 16 residues. Trimming cost V 1 base and J 1 base; bases outside gene matches: 6.

This clone was seen more than once but under ten times. Other DNA sequences in the sample encode the same CDR3. V and J are TRBV5-4 and TRBJ1-4; 8 bases are a match to TRBD1. V trimming: 4 bases; J trimming: 8 bases; junction bases outside the gene matches: 7. The CDR3 runs 14 residues. Per germline, CDR1 SGHNT and CDR2 YYREEE (reference sequence). The CDR3 sequence: CASSLQGAVEKLFF. The CDR3 coding sequence is TGTGCCAGCAGCCTCCAGGGGGCGGTCGAAAAACTGTTTTTT.

The chain carries TRBV14 and TRBJ2-3; 9 bases are shared with TRBD1. Germline CDR1 and CDR2: SGHDN and FVKESK. The CDR3 runs to 14 residues. Trimming cost V 4 bases and J 1 base; bases outside gene matches: 0. The CDR3 spells CASSRDRGTDTQYF. Here the CDR3 DNA reads TGTGCCAGCAGCCGGGACAGGGGCACAGATACGCAGTATTTT.

The V call is TRBV2, the J call TRBJ1-1; D not certain. Germline V CDR1 and CDR2: SNHLY, FYNNEI. V lost 5 bases and J 11 bases, leaving 15 bases between the germline ends. The CDR3 spans 12 residues. The CDR3 nucleotides are TGTGCCAGCAGTCTCGACGCGGTGACGGCTTTCTTT. Its translation: CASSLDAVTAFF.

The chain couples TRBV19 to TRBJ1-1; perhaps TRBD1 as D (6 bases). The germline V gene has CDR1 LNHDA and CDR2 SQIVND (reference sequence). This CDR3 is built from 16 residues. V was clipped by 7 bases and J by 0 bases, with 18 bases between them. The CDR3 is CASKMGYTGMNTEAFF. Written as DNA, the CDR3 is TGTGCCAGTAAGATGGGGTATACAGGGATGAACACTGAAGCTTTCTTT.

This rearrangement joins TRBV19 to TRBJ1-2; tentatively, D is TRBD1 (5 bases). The CDR3 loop spans 12 amino acids. The V gene lost 6 bases and the J gene lost 8 bases, with 13 bases spanning the gap. The V gene's germline CDR1 is LNHDA and CDR2 SQIVND (reference sequence). The CDR3 is CASSRGSNGYTF. CDR3 DNA sequence: TGTGCCAGTAGCCGGGGCTCCAACGGCTACACCTTC.